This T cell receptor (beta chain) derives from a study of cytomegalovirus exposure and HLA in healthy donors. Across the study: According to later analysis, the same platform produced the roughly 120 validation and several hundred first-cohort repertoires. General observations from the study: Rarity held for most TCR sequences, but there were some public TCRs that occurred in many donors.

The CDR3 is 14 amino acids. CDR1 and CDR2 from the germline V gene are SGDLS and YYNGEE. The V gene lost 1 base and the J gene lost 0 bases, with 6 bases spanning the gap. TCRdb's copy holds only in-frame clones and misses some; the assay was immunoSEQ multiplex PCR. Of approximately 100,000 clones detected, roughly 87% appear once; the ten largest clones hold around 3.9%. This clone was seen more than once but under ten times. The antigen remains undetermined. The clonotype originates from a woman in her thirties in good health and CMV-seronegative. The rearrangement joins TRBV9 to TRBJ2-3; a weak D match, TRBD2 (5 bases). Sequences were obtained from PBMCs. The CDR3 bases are TGTGCCAGCAGCGTATCGGGGAGCACAGATACGCAGTATTTT. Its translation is CASSVSGSTDTQYF.